Below are 31 T cell receptor beta chains sequenced from a single sample in a study of tumor-infiltrating lymphocytes in primary liver carcinoma. Taking 20-30 mg of unsorted bulk tissue, the authors co-extracted RNA and DNA. TCR beta cDNA was reverse-transcribed from 500 to 550 ng of total RNA. The reaction used a constant-region primer and ProtoScript II reverse transcriptase. Slightly modified ARM-PCR with three nested multiplex PCR rounds yielded TCR beta libraries. Primers for the first two PCR rounds were TRBV1-TRBV30 forward primers and a C-beta reverse primer (10 cycles per round). TCRdb redid the calling of the multiplex PCR reads with MiXCR, one entry per CDR3 protein. The sample has approximately 120,000 distinct CDR3 sequences; 64% are singletons. Sequencing was done on a sample of liver tumor tissue from sampling region 3. Noted subset: tumor region T3, left-lateral pole. All receptors derive from a woman aged 60-70 years with primary liver carcinoma and hepatitis B virus infection.

Concerning this clonotype: Just one base apart from a much larger clone, this may be a read error. This rearrangement joins TRBV29-1 to TRBJ2-6, with D perhaps TRBD1 or TRBD2 (5 bases each). The germline gives CDR1 SQVTM, CDR2 ANQGSEA. This CDR3 has 14 residues. CDR3 sequence reads: CCVAGTSGANVLTF. For the CDR3, the DNA is TGCTGCGTTGCCGGGACCTCTGGGGCCAACGTCCTGACTTTC.

This rearrangement joins TRBV5-1 to TRBJ2-3; TRBD2 aligns across 10 bases. This CDR3 region has 16 residues. The germline V gene encodes CDR1 SGHRS and CDR2 YFSETQ. J lost 4 bases, V lost 0 bases, and 5 bases had no gene match. The CDR3 DNA reads as TGCGCCAGCAGCTTGGCCATAGCGGGAGGATCAGATACGCAGTATTTT. Its translation is CASSLAIAGGSDTQYF.

A word on this clonotype: Given the absence of the conserved phenylalanine or tryptophan at the CDR3 end, a read error is likely. CDR3 sequence: CASSRPGGTYKQYI. The CDR3, as DNA: TGTGCCAGCAGCCGGCCGGGGGGTACCTACAAGCAGTACATC. This chain uses TRBV5-4 with TRBJ2-7; 7 bases align to TRBD2. CDR3 size: 14 residues. Germline V gene sequence: CDR1 SGHNT, CDR2 YYREEE (reference sequence).

This clonotype was seen at least ten times. V gene TRBV11-3 combines with J gene TRBJ2-7; 7 positions match TRBD1. The CDR3 length is 14 residues. Trimming removed 5 bases from V and 4 bases from J; junction bases left unmatched: 8. The germline V gene encodes CDR1 SGHNT and CDR2 YENEEA. CDR3 nucleotides: TGTGCCAGCAGCCCGCACAGGGGCGTGTACGAGCAGTACTTC. This translates into CASSPHRGVYEQYF.

Regarding this clonotype: The CDR3 end shows no conserved phenylalanine or tryptophan, and so a read error is likely. V is TRBV7-8 and J is TRBJ2-1; 10 nucleotides match TRBD2. The germline V gene has CDR1 SGHVS and CDR2 FQNEAQ. The CDR3 has 16 residues. CDR3 loop: CASSLELAGSWDEQFL. In DNA form, the CDR3 reads TGTGCCAGCAGTTTAGAACTAGCGGGATCCTGGGATGAGCAGTTCTTA.

V gene TRBV30 combines with J gene TRBJ1-1; the D gene is possibly TRBD1 (5 bases). CDR3 length: 15 residues. V lost 5 bases and J lost 5, with 21 bases in between. CDR1 is GTSNPN, CDR2 SVGIG, per germline (reference sequence). CDR3 protein: CAWGPGRLRRTEAFF. The CDR3 coding sequence is TGTGCCTGGGGGCCGGGGCGTTTACGGCGGACTGAAGCTTTCTTT.

Worth noting for this clonotype: At one end the junction does not follow the germline gene, possibly because of a read error. V and J are TRBV29-1 and TRBJ1-1; D ambiguous. CDR3 length: 11 residues. Germline CDR1 SQVTM, CDR2 ANQGSEA. The CDR3 DNA follows: TGCAGCGCTCGTGTGGGCTCTGAAGCTATCTTT. It is translated as CSARVGSEAIF.

This chain uses TRBV14 with TRBJ1-1; TRBD1 aligns across 11 bases. CDR1 and CDR2 from the germline V gene are SGHDN and FVKESK. Unmatched junction bases numbered 11, after V lost 8 bases and J lost 3 bases. This CDR3 is built from 16 residues. CDR3 amino acids: CASSRAAGQGDTEAFF. CDR3 sequence (DNA): TGTGCCAGCTCCCGCGCGGCGGGACAGGGGGACACTGAAGCTTTCTTT. The full variable domain, its missing parts supplied by reference TRBV14 and TRBJ1-1, is EAGVTQFPSHSVIEKGQTVTLRCDPISGHDNLYWYRRVMGKEIKFLLHFVKESKQDESGMPNNRFLAERTGGTYSTLKVQPAELEDSGVYFCASSRAAGQGDTEAFFGQGTRLTVV.

The CDR3 is CASSPAIRGDEQYF. In DNA, the CDR3 is TGTGCCAGCTCACCAGCAATCCGGGGAGACGAGCAGTACTTC. The chain is built from TRBV18 and TRBJ2-7; tentatively, D is TRBD2 (5 bases). The CDR3 totals 14 residues. Germline V gene sequence: CDR1 KGHSH, CDR2 LQKENI. The V and J ends lost 2 bases and 5 bases respectively, with 13 bases between them.

Regarding this clonotype: Compared with germline, one end of the junction differs, possibly owing to a read error. V gene TRBV11-2 combines with J gene TRBJ2-3; D is ambiguous. Germline V gene data show CDR1 as SGHAT and CDR2 as FQNNGV. The CDR3 runs to 13 residues. The CDR3 loop reads CASSLDRGDAQYF. The DNA of the CDR3 is TGTGCCAGCAGCTTAGACCGAGGAGATGCGCAATATTTT.

The chain carries TRBV29-1 and TRBJ2-1; 11 bases agree with TRBD2. J lost 8 bases, V lost 7 bases, and 13 bases had no gene match. CDR1 is SQVTM and CDR2 is ANQGSEA in the germline V gene. The length of the CDR3 is 15 residues. CDR3 coding DNA: TGCAGCGCGCGCAGGGGACTAGCGGTAGACGATGAGCAGTTCTTC. The encoded protein is CSARRGLAVDDEQFF.

With respect to this clonotype: The junction and the germline gene differ at one end; a read error may be behind it. This sequence joins TRBV11-2 and TRBJ2-6; D call uncertain. The CDR3 consists of 14 residues. Germline CDR1 reads SGHAT; CDR2 reads FQNNGV. Here the CDR3 reads CASRMASGVNVLTF. Written as DNA, the CDR3 is TGTGCCAGCAGGATGGCCTCTGGGGTCAACGTCCTGACCTTC.

This clonotype was found once. The V and J genes are TRBV19 and TRBJ2-1; weak D call: TRBD2 (5 bases). V lost 5 bases and J 4 bases, leaving 21 bases between the germline ends. In germline, CDR1 is LNHDA, CDR2 SQIVND (reference sequence). This CDR3 contains 17 residues. The DNA of the CDR3 is TGTGCCAGTAGTGTTCGTCTAATGGCTAGCTGGTACAATGAGCAGTTCTTC. This gives the protein CASSVRLMASWYNEQFF.

This clonotype came up once. A much larger clone sits a single nucleotide away, making a read error possible. The V and J genes are TRBV7-9 and TRBJ2-7, with D possibly matching TRBD1 (6 bases). The CDR3 has 15 amino acids. V was pared by 3 bases and J by 2 bases, with 14 bases between. Looked up from germline, CDR1 is SEHNR and CDR2 is FQNEAQ (reference sequence). In nucleotides, the CDR3 is TGTGCCAGCAGCTTCCGTGTGGGGACAACCTACGAGCAGTACTTC. As protein: CASSFRVGTTYEQYF.

In this sample, this clonotype turned up many times. The chain recombines TRBV6-6 with TRBJ1-2; 8 bases map to TRBD1. V gave up 0 bases and J gave up 8 bases; unmatched junction bases: 5. CDR1 and CDR2 (germline): MNHNY, SVGAGI (reference sequence). The CDR3 covers 14 residues. CDR3 nucleotides: TGTGCCAGCAGTTACTCGGGACAGGCGTCGGGCTACACCTTC. It specifies CASSYSGQASGYTF.

As to this clonotype: This CDR3 fails to terminate in the conserved phenylalanine or tryptophan, so it likely reflects a read error. The chain has TRBV5-1 and TRBJ2-1; either TRBD1 or TRBD2 may fit D (5 bases each). CDR1 and CDR2 from the germline V gene are SGHRS and YFSETQ. The CDR3 runs 12 residues. The CDR3 DNA sequence: TGCGTCAGCAGCGGTGAGGACACGGGGCAGTTCATC. Protein product: CVSSGEDTGQFI.

This clonotype was seen a handful of times. Germline and junction disagree at one end, which may indicate a read error. The chain carries TRBV19 and TRBJ1-6; tentative D call: TRBD1 (6 bases). The CDR3 length is 16 residues. CDR1 and CDR2 from the germline V gene are LNHDA and SQIVND (reference sequence). The CDR3 nucleotides read TGTGCCGGTAGAGACAGGAGTAACTCCTATAATTCACCCCTCCACTTT. Encoded protein: CAGRDRSNSYNSPLHF.

Concerning this clonotype itself: The junction and the germline gene differ at one end; a read error may be behind it. The rearrangement joins TRBV7-9 to TRBJ1-1, with D possibly matching TRBD1 (6 bases). Germline assignment: CDR1 SEHNR and CDR2 FQNEAQ (reference sequence). This CDR3 spans 15 amino acids. CDR3 in DNA: TGCGCCAGCAGCTTAGGGGGGTCACAGAACAATGAAGCTTTCTTT. Translating gives CASSLGGSQNNEAFF.

The J gene is TRBJ2-1, the V gene TRBV29-1, with 7 bases aligning to TRBD2. CDR1 and CDR2 (germline): SQVTM, ANQGSEA. The V gene end was trimmed by 6 bases and the J gene end by 8 bases; junction bases not matched to a gene: 13. This CDR3 region has 14 residues. In DNA form, the CDR3 reads TGCAGCGTAGGAGAACACGCCGCGGGAGATGAGCAGTTCTTC. It specifies CSVGEHAAGDEQFF.

Of note for this clonotype: At one of its ends the junction is not consistent with the germline gene, which may arise from a read error. V is TRBV11-3 and J is TRBJ2-7; perhaps TRBD2 as D (5 bases). Germline-derived CDR1 and CDR2 are SGHNT and YENEEA. The CDR3 spans 15 residues. CDR3 residues: CAGSPNPRAAYEQYF. The DNA of the CDR3 is TGTGCCGGCAGCCCGAACCCGAGAGCGGCCTACGAGCAGTACTTC.

This chain connects TRBV28 to TRBJ1-2; D call uncertain. The CDR3 contains 13 residues. Between the trimmed V and J ends, which lost 4 bases and 3 bases, there was a span of 9 bases. From germline, CDR1 is MDHEN and CDR2 SYDVKM. CDR3 protein: CASSSRRDYGYTF. The CDR3 DNA follows: TGTGCCAGCAGTTCCCGAAGGGACTATGGCTACACCTTC.

This clonotype was seen ten or more times. The J gene is TRBJ2-2, the V gene TRBV11-2; no clear D gene. Germline assignment: CDR1 SGHAT and CDR2 FQNNGV. Trimming stripped 5 bases from V and 1 base from J, with 14 bases between. This CDR3 spans 16 amino acids. The DNA for the CDR3 is TGTGCCAGCAGCCCTCCGGGCCACCTGAACACCGGGGAGCTGTTTTTT. Amino acids: CASSPPGHLNTGELFF.

As regards this clonotype: Since a much larger clone is just one base distant, this may be a read error. This chain links TRBV10-3 with TRBJ2-1, with D maybe TRBD2 (6 bases). In germline, CDR1 is ENHRY, CDR2 SYGVKD. The CDR3 has 14 residues. In nucleotides, the CDR3 is TGTGCCTTCAGTGATCTTACTAGCATCAATGAGCAGTTCTTC. Its protein product is CAFSDLTSINEQFF.

Concerning this clonotype itself: One end of the junction varies from germline; a read error may be responsible. CDR3 nucleotide sequence: TGTGCTAGCAGCTCCCCAGAGGGACCAGGGAGGAATAAGCAGTTCTTC. Protein product: CASSSPEGPGRNKQFF. The chain uses TRBV11-1 and TRBJ2-1; TRBD2 might be the D (6 bases). Looked up from germline, CDR1 is SGHAT and CDR2 is FQDESV (reference sequence). CDR3 size: 16 residues.

This clonotype appeared a few times. Possible read error: a much larger clone is one base away. The V call is TRBV12-3 or TRBV12-4, the J call TRBJ2-2; no reliable D call. With 4 bases removed from V and 5 bases from J, the gap between germline ends came to 11 bases. The CDR3 is 14 amino acids. The CDR3 reads CASSSIGPTGELFF. Written as DNA, the CDR3 is TGTGCCAGCAGTTCGATAGGTCCTACCGGGGAGCTGTTTTTT.

This clonotype has just a few counts. Since a much larger clone is just one base distant, this may be a read error. J is TRBJ1-3 and V is TRBV14; D unclear. Germline loops: CDR1 SGHDN, CDR2 FVKESK. The CDR3 is made up of 15 amino acids. CDR3 in DNA: TGTGTCAGCAGCCCTGCTGTGAGCTCTGGAAACACCATATATTTT. This sequence encodes CVSSPAVSSGNTIYF.

The rearrangement joins TRBV19 to TRBJ1-1, with a weak D call TRBD1 (6 bases). Germline V gives CDR1 LNHDA, CDR2 SQIVND (reference sequence). V lost 9 bases to trimming and J lost 8 bases, with 22 bases between them. The CDR3 runs 14 residues. The CDR3 nucleotides are TGTGCCAGAAGTGACGGGGGGAGACAGGCAGAAGCTTTCTTT. Translated: CARSDGGRQAEAFF.

This clonotype was seen just once. A clone one base away is much larger, so this may be a read error. The chain combines TRBV7-9 with TRBJ2-3; D unresolved. CDR3 size: 16 residues. Germline values: CDR1 SEHNR, CDR2 FQNEAQ (reference sequence). The CDR3 loop reads CASNLGFSSDTDTQYF. The CDR3 bases are TGTGCCAGCAACTTAGGATTCTCGTCGGACACAGATACGCAGTATTTT.

In this sample, this clonotype turned up many times. The V gene is TRBV28, the J gene TRBJ1-5; D not resolved. The CDR3 contains 14 residues. Between the trimmed V and J ends, which lost 5 bases and 4 bases, there was a span of 12 bases. Germline CDR1 and CDR2: MDHEN and SYDVKM. CDR3 amino acids: CASSLHGNNQPQHF. The CDR3 nucleotides read TGTGCCAGCAGTCTACACGGCAATAATCAGCCCCAGCATTTT.

Note on this clonotype: A much more abundant neighbour one base away suggests this may be a read error. The V gene is TRBV5-5, the J gene TRBJ1-5; D is unresolved. CDR3 length equals 16 residues. The V end was cut by 2 bases, the J end by 2 bases, with 14 bases between. In germline, CDR1 is SGHKS, CDR2 YYEKEE (reference sequence). CDR3 nucleotides: TGTGCCAGCAGCTTCGGCGGCGGGGATGGCAATCAGCCCCAGCATTTT. Residues: CASSFGGGDGNQPQHF.

Points on this clonotype: Relative to the germline gene, one junction end is altered; a read error may explain this. V and J are TRBV5-1 and TRBJ2-5, with D unresolved. This CDR3 contains 15 residues. In germline, CDR1 is SGHRS, CDR2 YFSETQ. The CDR3 protein is CASSLAWPNQEAQYF. The DNA for the CDR3 is TGCGCCAGCAGCTTGGCCTGGCCGAACCAAGAGGCCCAGTACTTC.